This T cell receptor beta chain appears in the sequencing data of a study of cytomegalovirus exposure and HLA in healthy donors (dated by TCRdb to about 2017). In terms of the full investigation: According to an earlier analysis of 587 of the donors, 150 million to 200 million T cells yielded over 90 million unique TCR beta sequences and approximately 280 Gb of sequence data. A separate validation cohort of over 95 different subjects was used in addition to the roughly 670-subject first cohort. The study was designed to test whether signatures of past pathogen exposure could be identified by cataloging public T cell receptors. Donor age, sex, ethnicity and CMV serostatus were collected together with the repertoire data. HLA typing included class I and class II loci at four-digit resolution. Across 300 to 500 genotyped donors of the cohort, an average of roughly 250,000 unique TCR beta nucleotide sequences per donor were sequenced, and 15% to 20% of those sequences were non-productive. Using immunosequencing, the study profiled T cell repertoires from some 670 subjects and related those repertoires to cytomegalovirus serostatus. Every repertoire in the discovery cohort had been generated on one and the same sequencing platform. Rather than drawing on any new phenotypic data, the later analysis identified candidate immune exposures from TCR beta sequences and the way those sequences occurred across donors. Genome-wide SNP genotypes for about three fifths of the 666 donors were used in a later genetic analysis, which treated that subset as a discovery cohort. High-throughput TCR immunosequencing, statistical association of individual TCRs with disease status, and machine learning were combined to predict cytomegalovirus infection status. Roughly 5 DR-DQ haplotypes were handled as single units for association and clustering, since linkage in the cohort was strong. Among the roughly 400 genotyped donors, approximately 77% belonged to the genetic ancestry cluster associated with self-reported Caucasian donors. The number of donors typed differed by locus, with about 629-630 for A, B, C, DRB1 and DQB1, 522 for DQA1, 606 for DPA1, and some 440 for DPB1. A later analysis re-examined previously published TCR beta repertoires from 500 to 700 donors and added high-resolution HLA genotyping to investigate patterns of TCR occurrence. An earlier analysis of some 500 of the donors used high-throughput TCR beta sequencing to judge whether each TCR beta V gene segment behaved as functional or pseudogenic. An early release that covered approximately 600 HLA-typed donors contained about 300 gigabases of sequencing data and about 93 million unique TCR sequences.

The library was obtained by the immunoSEQ multiplex PCR assay. The multiplex PCR relied on a mix of 60 forward primers for TCR Vbeta segments and 13 reverse primers for TCR Jbeta segments. The CDR3 region of rearranged TCR beta genes was amplified from genomic DNA by a multiplex PCR assay. The Illumina HiSeq System was used to sequence the amplified TCR beta libraries as 87-base-pair reads. In the authors' own workflow: Across the 600 to 700 repertoires, a later analysis counted 80 million or so unique TCR beta chains, 9 million to 14 million of which were shared by at least two donors. A nearest-neighbor algorithm error-corrected the raw reads and collapsed the reads into unique sequences, merging closely related sequences to remove PCR and sequencing errors. To assign V, D and J gene segments, CDR3 sequences were aligned to IMGT reference sequences. For a sequence to be retained, a match of at least six nucleotides was required to both a V gene segment and a J gene segment. A rearrangement counted as productive if the CDR3 had no stop codons and remained in frame with V and J, and every other rearrangement counted as non-productive. CDR3 was defined according to IMGT convention as the region running from the second conserved V-encoded cysteine to the conserved J-encoded phenylalanine. Sequences without an unambiguous match to a single V gene segment were excluded from the earlier analysis of 450 to 650 of the donors. In an earlier analysis of about 590 of the donors, a V segment was called functional when productive rearrangements were above 56.7%, and segregating when the standard deviation between donors exceeded 5%. A statistical classification framework was developed to diagnose cytomegalovirus status using the catalog of TCR beta chain sequences. V and J gene assignment, in a later analysis, came from comparing TCR nucleotide sequences with IMGT/GENE-DB human TR gene sequences. In a later analysis, CDR3 sequences and most-parsimonious VDJ recombination scenarios were assigned using the TCRdist pipeline. In a later analysis, each TCR beta chain was defined by its CDR3 amino acid sequence together with its V-gene family, and reads without a unique V-gene family were excluded. As a way to deal with suspected cross-contamination and a sequencing artifact, a later analysis dropped approximately 570 nucleotide sequences that were highly shared and had low generation probability. A later analysis calculated a clonal expansion index for each public chain from normalized within-repertoire ranks of inferred template counts. In a later analysis, generation probabilities were computed with a VDJ recombination model fitted to out-of-frame rearrangements, and the resulting probabilities were checked against IGoR. A later analysis scored TCR-TCR, TCR-HLA and TCR-CMV co-occurrence with hypergeometric tests, applying a repertoire-size bias correction to TCR pairs. False discovery rates were estimated in a later analysis by permuting HLA or CMV assignments 20 times. In a later analysis, co-occurring TCRs were grouped using DBSCAN, with TCRdist sequence similarity added in when clustering inside HLA-allele-positive subsets. Repertoires with fewer than 30,000 or more than 120,000 public chains, plus five repertoires with anomalous nucleotide sharing, were excluded from co-occurrence clustering. The clones in this table, taken by TCRdb from immuneACCESS, are in-frame only. Not every clone is retained; where verified, under half of the shortfall comes from an unresolved V gene, and the cause of the rest is unknown. That table furnishes V, J and clone size, whereas the DNA furnished D and trimming. This sample comprises over 100,000 clones, about four fifths of them detected only once. The top ten constitute about a fifth of the sample.

Counted from cysteine to phenylalanine, this CDR3 has 14 amino acids. The only DNA kept is the CDR3, 42 bases in frame from the first base. The CDR1 and CDR2 encoded by the germline V gene are SNHLY and FYNNEI. Between the V and J ends, shortened by 7 bases and 6 bases respectively, the junction contains 17 bases. In total, over 600 healthy bone marrow donors made up the cohort. All cohort members were sampled while nominally healthy, although unrecorded immune exposures were likely present. The donor was CMV seropositive and was included in the group of 300 or so seropositive cohort members. A peripheral blood sample was provided by each donor, and peripheral blood mononuclear cells were used for TCR beta sequencing. The Qiagen DNeasy Blood Extraction Kit was used to extract genomic DNA from the blood cell samples. This clone was seen a handful of times. Its antigen is currently not known. No qualities accompany the bases; no much larger clone lies one base away.

Results and caveats for the whole study, not just this receptor: The study listed 170 or so TCR beta chains as associated with cytomegalovirus. An association between a missense DCLRE1C variant and V-gene and J-gene trimming of TCR beta chains was found in a later genetic analysis and replicated in an independent cohort. The 87-base-pair reads could not distinguish some IMGT-functional V segments, including TRBV6-2 and TRBV6-3, so those segments were excluded. In a later analysis, 16,951 TCR beta sequences were associated with specific HLA alleles at a false discovery rate of 0.05. In a later analysis, HLA-associated TCR beta chains were found to be more clonally expanded and to have lower generation probabilities than equally common non-associated chains. A further reported finding was that TCR beta sequences accurately predicted the HLA-A and HLA-B alleles for most subjects in the first cohort. In a later analysis, the rate of TCR association differed among HLA loci, with DRB1 alleles having the most associated TCRs and HLA-C alleles having the fewest. The earlier analysis of fewer than 750 of the donors excluded around 17 rarely observed V segments, including chromosome 9 orphons, because counts were too low. According to the authors, the approach could potentially be generalized to other disease states and immunological phenotypes. According to a later analysis, most CMV-associated TCR beta chains appeared to be HLA-restricted, and the HLA associations seemed to be driven largely by CMV exposure. According to a later analysis, parvovirus B19, influenza, CMV and Epstein-Barr virus appeared linked to several top co-occurrence clusters. A group of highly shared sequence variants was considered likely to be a technical artifact of the sequencing pipeline. A later genetic analysis reported fewer N-insertions in productive TCRs among donors in an Asian-associated ancestry cluster than the roughly 700-donor mean. Most TCR sequences were observed very rarely across donors, whereas some public TCRs were present in many individuals. In an earlier analysis of under 600 of the donors, most TCR beta V segments were observed in productive rearrangements about 87% or about 30% of the time, broadly matching IMGT annotations. Correlated functional status among segregating V segments might reflect linkage disequilibrium, but an unknown experimental factor could not be ruled out. Only TCR beta chains were sequenced in this cohort, and the absence of alpha or paired-chain data limited detectable features. The presence/absence analyses assumed that sequencing depth was roughly uniform across donors, and that assumption may not be true. CMV serostatus was the only immune exposure information available for the cohort. Strong co-occurrence of HLA alleles, especially DR and DQ, made assigning TCR associations to individual alleles difficult. Three of the identified cytomegalovirus-associated TCR beta chains were confirmed in vitro to be specific for cytomegalovirus antigens. The classifier was reported to diagnose cytomegalovirus status with high specificity and sensitivity in both the original and validation cohorts. HLA typing was unavailable for some donors at each locus, so association tests used only the typed subset.

This clonotype originated in a man younger than 45 in good health and CMV-seropositive. The sequenced sample was PBMCs. The chain employs TRBV2 and TRBJ2-3, and possibly TRBD1, on 5 matching bases. The CDR3 region has the sequence CASKQQANSDTQYF. The sequenced DNA is TGTGCCAGCAAGCAACAGGCAAATTCTGATACGCAGTATTTT.